One and the same sample provided the 14 T cell receptor beta chains below, sequenced in a study of T cell repertoires in cytomegalovirus infection. Their specific antigens are unknown. TCRdb processed the reads anew with MiXCR; each CDR3 protein has one entry. The repertoire holds 700,000 to 950,000 distinct CDR3 sequences, approximately 30% seen once, with 9.5% to 15% in the top ten. The input for sequencing was cultured CD8+ T cells from PBMCs, taken from culture after CMV antigen stimulation. Every receptor here comes from a human donor in good health (CMV status not recorded). Some clones in this sample may be carry-over from other donors' samples.

The chain joins TRBV6-6 to TRBJ2-3; TRBD1 is a possible D gene (7 bases). Trimming shortened V by 3 bases and J by 5 bases, and 15 bases separated the two germline ends. Germline CDR1 reads MNHNY; CDR2 reads SVGAGI (reference sequence). The CDR3 is 15 residues long. CDR3 bases: TGTGCCAGCAGTTATAGCAGGGGGGCAGGAGATACGCAGTATTTT. Encoded protein: CASSYSRGAGDTQYF.

This clonotype was seen repeatedly, ten times or more. V and J are TRBV4-3 and TRBJ2-3; TRBD2 matches 9 bases. J was trimmed by 2 bases and V by 4 bases; bases with no gene match: 7. Germline CDR1 reads LGHNA; CDR2 reads YSLEER. The CDR3 contains 16 residues. This CDR3 reads CASSLRAGGITDTQYF. CDR3 DNA sequence: TGCGCCAGCAGCCTCCGAGCGGGGGGAATCACAGATACGCAGTATTTT.

V is TRBV7-6 and J is TRBJ2-5, with a possible D match to TRBD2 (5 bases). Germline CDR1 and CDR2: SGHVS and FNYEAQ. Trimming shortened V by 4 bases and J by 3 bases, and 18 bases separated the two germline ends. CDR3 size: 16 residues. This CDR3 reads CASSSLVPEVEETQYF. Written as DNA, the CDR3 is TGTGCCAGCAGCTCACTAGTCCCGGAGGTGGAAGAGACCCAGTACTTC.

The chain carries TRBV4-3 and TRBJ2-5; no firm D call. The V gene lost 2 bases and the J gene lost 1 base, with 8 bases spanning the gap. Germline CDR1 and CDR2: LGHNA and YSLEER. CDR3 size: 14 residues. Here the CDR3 reads CASSQIGSQETQYF. The CDR3 region has the DNA TGCGCCAGCAGCCAAATAGGCAGCCAAGAGACCCAGTACTTC.

The chain links TRBV7-6 to TRBJ2-5; tentative D call: TRBD1 (6 bases). V was cut by 6 bases and J by 1 base, with 15 bases left in between. The CDR3 loop spans 15 amino acids. Germline V CDR1 and CDR2: SGHVS, FNYEAQ. Here the CDR3 DNA reads TGTGCCAGCAGACAGGGTGTAAGAGGCCAAGAGACCCAGTACTTC. It encodes CASRQGVRGQETQYF.

This clonotype was counted once. This may stem from a read error, because a much larger clone lies one nucleotide away. Since the CDR3 does not end with the conserved phenylalanine or tryptophan, this likely comes from a read error. The genes are TRBV7-8 and TRBJ1-6; the D is unclear. There are 17 residues in the CDR3. Per the germline V gene, CDR1 is SGHVS and CDR2 is FQNEAQ. V dropped 4 bases and J dropped 4 bases, with 17 bases sitting between them. The CDR3 DNA reads TGTGCCAGCAGCTCAGGTTTTACACTCTCTTATAATTCACCCCTCCACCTT. Its translation: CASSSGFTLSYNSPLHL.

The chain links TRBV27 to TRBJ2-2; 9 bases fit TRBD2. The length of the CDR3 is 15 residues. Germline CDR1 reads MNHEY; CDR2 reads SMNVEV (reference sequence). V lost 6 bases to trimming and J lost 6 bases; unmatched junction nucleotides: 8. As DNA, the CDR3 is TGTGCCAGCAGGGTGGCGGGGGGGCCCGCCGGGGAGCTGTTTTTT. It specifies CASRVAGGPAGELFF.

The chain is built from TRBV2 and TRBJ1-2; no definite D call. In germline, CDR1 is SNHLY, CDR2 FYNNEI. The CDR3 is 16 residues long. V lost 8 bases, J lost 4 bases, and 23 bases lay in between. The CDR3 DNA reads as TGTGCCAGCCGCGGAATGACGGCCCAAACGGGCTATGGCTACACCTTC. It translates to CASRGMTAQTGYGYTF.

About this clonotype itself: The germline gene is not matched at one end of the junction; a read error may be the cause. The gene calls are TRBV14 and TRBJ2-1; tentative D call: TRBD1 (6 bases). This CDR3 spans 16 amino acids. CDR1 is SGHDN and CDR2 is FVKESK in the germline V gene. Here the CDR3 reads CVSSQEIGQPDNEQFF. CDR3 bases: TGTGTCAGCAGCCAAGAAATTGGACAGCCTGACAATGAGCAGTTCTTC.

V is TRBV7-3 and J is TRBJ2-3; 8 bases match TRBD2. Per germline, CDR1 SGHTA and CDR2 FQGTGA. Germline trimming cut 7 bases from V and 6 bases from J; bases unmatched to any gene: 6. CDR3 size: 13 residues. CDR3 region: CASNEGLGDTQYF. The CDR3 DNA is TGTGCCAGCAACGAGGGACTAGGGGATACGCAGTATTTT.

This clonotype was counted many times. V and J are TRBV7-2 and TRBJ1-1; D ambiguous. Germline V CDR1 and CDR2: SGHTA, FQGNSA. The CDR3 spans 14 residues. V was clipped by 5 bases and J by 0 bases, with 10 bases between them. In nucleotides, the CDR3 is TGTGCCAGCAGCCTTGGACTGCTGAACACTGAAGCTTTCTTT. This translates into CASSLGLLNTEAFF.

This clonotype was seen repeatedly, ten times or more. V is TRBV18 and J is TRBJ2-3, with 12 bases that match TRBD2. CDR1 and CDR2 (germline): KGHSH, LQKENI. This CDR3 spans 15 amino acids. The V gene end was trimmed by 4 bases and the J gene end by 3 bases; junction bases not matched to a gene: 2. CDR3 sequence (DNA): TGTGCCAGCTCACAAACTAGCGGGGGGACAGATACGCAGTATTTT. Translated, it gives CASSQTSGGTDTQYF.

This clonotype was seen only once. This chain uses TRBV29-1 with TRBJ2-2; no clear D gene. V dropped 8 bases and J dropped 5 bases, with 9 bases sitting between them. Per germline, CDR1 SQVTM and CDR2 ANQGSEA. This CDR3 has 11 amino acids. The CDR3 nucleotides are TGCAGCCTTCAGGTGACCGGGGAGCTGTTTTTT. It specifies CSLQVTGELFF.

This clonotype has only one observation. One junction end disagrees with the germline gene, perhaps due to a read error. The gene calls are TRBV10-3 and TRBJ2-7; D might be TRBD2 (5 bases). CDR1 and CDR2 (germline): ENHRY, SYGVKD. The CDR3 covers 13 residues. In nucleotides, the CDR3 is TGTGCCATCAGTGAGTCTCCGGCAGCGGTGGAAGAATTC. Amino acid sequence: CAISESPAAVEEF.